This T cell receptor (beta chain) was sequenced for a study of control samples from healthy donors and cancer patients. TCRdb's table, derived via immunoSEQ multiplex PCR, lists solely in-frame clones and lacks some. The top ten clones hold 8.5% to 10% of a sample with 79,000 or so clones, 85% to 90% of them seen once. The sample was PBMCs. This clonotype originated in a woman aged 50 to 60 with colorectal cancer.

CDR3 coding DNA: TGCAGCGTATCTTATGGCGGACACTTCTCCTACAATGAGCAGTTCTTC. Protein sequence: CSVSYGGHFSYNEQFF. The chain joins TRBV29-1 to TRBJ2-1; a weak D match, TRBD1 (5 bases). V gave up 6 bases and J gave up 0 bases, with 18 bases separating them. The germline gives CDR1 SQVTM, CDR2 ANQGSEA. The CDR3 is made up of 16 amino acids.